The present entry profiles one TCR beta chain with its context. Blood draws occurred at baseline, cycle 4 day 1, and cycle 7 day 1. These data originate in a study of OX40 agonist ivuxolimab in advanced cancers. Study-level background: Hepatocellular carcinoma, melanoma, renal cell or head and neck cancer occurred in dose-escalation patients.

Sequencing was performed with immunoSEQ multiplex PCR; in TCRdb, only in-frame clones are kept and a portion is missing. The sample lists over 30,000 clones, more than 65% occurring once. The CDR3 spans 15 residues. Trimming stripped 1 base from V and 5 bases from J, with 11 bases between. Germline CDR1 is MGHRA and CDR2 is YSYEKL. Specimen: CD4+ or CD8+ T cells sorted from blood, collected in a trial of the OX40 agonist ivuxolimab. The clonotype comes from an adult with an advanced solid tumor such as melanoma, head and neck, liver or kidney cancer. The V call is TRBV4-1, the J call TRBJ1-4; D might be TRBD1 (5 bases). The CDR3 region has the DNA TGCGCCAGCAGCCAAGTGGGTGGGGCGAATGAAAAACTGTTTTTT. Translated: CASSQVGGANEKLFF.